Below, 2 T cell receptor beta chains from the same sample are listed, as sequenced in a study of blood T cells in healthy people across ages. Using a J-beta primer mix together with a sample-barcoded 5' primer, a second PCR was run for about 6 to 12 cycles. MiXCR, applied by TCRdb to the 5' RACE reads, yields one record per CDR3 protein. The sample holds roughly 1,300,000 distinct CDR3 sequences; approximately 59% are singletons and the top ten take over 5.5%. The sample consisted of blood. The receptors stem from a man in his late teens or twenties in good health.

The V gene is TRBV25-1, the J gene TRBJ2-5, with D hard to call. V was pared by 11 bases and J by 5 bases, with 9 bases between. The CDR3 is made up of 10 amino acids. The V gene's germline CDR1 is MGHDK and CDR2 SYGVNS. CDR3 region: CARSRETQYF. The CDR3 nucleotides read TGTGCCCGTTCTCGGGAGACCCAGTACTTC. The whole variable domain, filled in from reference TRBV25-1 and TRBJ2-5, reads EADIYQTPRYLVIGTGKKITLECSQTMGHDKMYWYQQDPGMELHLIHYSYGVNSTEKGDLSSESTVSRIRTEHFPLTLESARPSHTSQYLCARSRETQYFGPGTRLLVL.

This clonotype has a handful of counts. The chain has TRBV20-1 and TRBJ2-5; D unclear. The DNA end favors TRBJ2-7, so the J call may be wrong. This CDR3 has 11 residues. In germline, CDR1 is DFQATT, CDR2 SNEGSKA (reference sequence). The CDR3 DNA reads as TGCAGTGCTAACAGAGCCTACGAGCAGTACTTC. Its protein is CSANRAYEQYF.